This T cell receptor beta chain was sequenced in a study of T cells after yellow fever vaccination. Study in general: Preparing low-cell-number fractions relied on SMART-Seq v4 Ultra Low Input. General study results and limits: The study re-detected most primary-vaccination clones after the booster (about 96% CD4, 80% to 90% CD8). A small share of clonotypes appeared in both CD4 and CD8 compartments.

Via MiXCR, TCRdb re-called the 5' RACE reads, giving one row per CDR3 protein. The sample contains around 320,000 distinct CDR3 sequences, around 4.5% of which appear only once. CDR1 and CDR2 (germline): SGHTA, FQGNSA. Between the trimmed V and J ends, which lost 3 bases and 5 bases, there was a span of 8 bases. CDR3 length: 13 amino acids. This clonotype appeared many times. Its matching antigen is unknown. The V and J genes are TRBV7-2 and TRBJ2-1, with D unclear. This clonotype originated in a man between 18 and 35 years old who received the YFV17D yellow fever vaccine. The material was PBMCs, obtained 15 days after the yellow fever booster vaccination. DNA of the CDR3: TGTGCCAGCAGCTTTGTCTGGGACAATGAGCAGTTCTTC. This translates into CASSFVWDNEQFF.